This T cell receptor beta chain was obtained from a study of OX40 agonist ivuxolimab in advanced cancers. Whole-study context: With ivuxolimab, an agonistic anti-OX40 (CD134) antibody, patients were treated.

This clone has a handful of counts. Antigen specificity is unknown. V was clipped by 4 bases and J by 2 bases, with 13 bases between them. Germline CDR1 is SGHNT and CDR2 is YYREEE (reference sequence). The CDR3 length is 15 residues. Measured with immunoSEQ multiplex PCR; TCRdb has only the in-frame clones, and not every one. The sample records about 84,000 clones, around 84% being singletons. Overall study findings and caveats: Determination of antigen specificity was not performed for the expanded peripheral T cells. Expanded clones tended on average to be more numerous among CD8+ T cells than CD4+.

Sampling times: baseline, cycle 4 day 1, cycle 7 day 1. The chain uses TRBV5-4 and TRBJ1-5; D may be TRBD1 (5 bases). Specimen: CD4+ or CD8+ T cells sorted from blood, collected in a trial of the OX40 agonist ivuxolimab. This TCR came from an adult with an advanced solid tumor such as melanoma, head and neck, liver or kidney cancer. The CDR3 DNA follows: TGTGCCAGCAGCAGGGGTTCAGAGGGCAATCAGCCCCAGCATTTT. Protein sequence: CASSRGSEGNQPQHF.